This T cell receptor beta chain was identified in a study of blood T cell repertoires in COVID-19. Study-wide background: The United States, Italy and Spain were the sources of the acute and convalescent COVID-19 samples. T cells, B-cell-depleted T cells, or PBMCs provided the cDNA or gDNA that served as material.

This clone was observed once. Original processing methods: Amplification from reference gene primers served as the basis for estimated nucleated cell counts. Here immunoSEQ multiplex PCR was the method, and the copy in TCRdb shows in-frame clones only, minus some. V and J calls and clone size come straight from that table; D and trimming were deduced from the DNA. The repertoire has about 230,000 clones, around 80% of them found once; the top ten carry around 25%. Input material: peripheral blood. The clonotype originates from a man aged 35-49 years with acute or convalescent COVID-19.

CDR3 loop: CASSIGPSGRVPYEQYF. DNA of the CDR3: TGTGCCAGTAGTATAGGCCCTAGCGGGAGGGTGCCCTACGAGCAGTACTTC. The rearrangement uses TRBV19 and TRBJ2-7; TRBD2 agrees at 12 bases. CDR1 is LNHDA, CDR2 SQIVND, per germline (reference sequence). This CDR3 contains 17 residues. The trim removed 1 base at V and 2 bases at J, leaving 6 bases unmatched.